This is a list of T cell receptor beta chains from one sample in a study of blood T cell repertoires in COVID-19. The method was immunoSEQ multiplex PCR; TCRdb's version includes in-frame clones alone and lacks a portion of them. The table shows around 310,000 clones, with 85% to 90% occurring only once. The sample taken for sequencing was peripheral blood. The receptors were sampled from a woman aged 45-59 years with active or convalescent COVID-19. The CDR3 runs from the conserved cysteine through the conserved F or W. A D gene is named only where the DNA matches it firmly. Clone sizes are given selectively: once, few, many, or a class where the clone is expanded.

TRBJ1-1	TRBV24-1	-	-	CATSDGQTPEAFF	TGTGCCACCAGTGATGGACAGACCCCTGAAGCTTTCTTT
TRBJ2-5	TRBV7-3	-	-	CASSLKCGAQYF	TGTGCCAGCAGCTTAAAGTGCGGGGCCCAGTACTTC
TRBJ1-1	TRBV30	-	TRBD1	CAWSKWGQGNTEAFF	TGTGCCTGGAGTAAATGGGGACAGGGGAACACTGAAGCTTTCTTT
TRBJ1-1	TRBV19	-	TRBD1	CASSPMDRGVTEAFF	TGTGCCAGTAGCCCTATGGACAGGGGGGTCACTGAAGCTTTCTTT
TRBJ1-2	TRBV7-2	-	-	CASSLYRAGGYTF	TGTGCCAGCAGCTTATACAGGGCGGGTGGCTACACCTTC
TRBJ1-6	TRBV7-9	-	-	CASSLTGAGSPLHF	TGTGCCAGCAGCTTAACTGGGGCTGGTTCACCCCTCCACTTT
TRBJ2-7	TRBV7-2	once	TRBD1	CASSSLQGAYEQYF	TGTGCCAGCAGCTCACTTCAGGGGGCCTACGAGCAGTACTTC
TRBJ1-6	TRBV2	-	TRBD1	CASSLTGARYNSPLHF	TGTGCCAGCAGTTTGACAGGGGCGAGGTATAATTCACCCCTCCACTTT
TRBJ2-3	TRBV29-1	-	TRBD2	CSVGLAGMNTQYF	TGCAGCGTTGGACTAGCGGGGATGAATACGCAGTATTTT
TRBJ1-6	TRBV27	-	TRBD1	CASRGQGYNSPLHF	TGTGCCAGCAGGGGACAGGGTTATAATTCACCCCTCCACTTT
TRBJ2-7	TRBV18	-	-	CASSPPTSSAEQYF	TGTGCCAGCTCACCACCCACTAGCTCGGCCGAGCAGTACTTC
TRBJ2-3	TRBV2	-	TRBD1	CASRVLGQEASSQYF	TGTGCCAGCAGAGTCTTGGGACAGGAGGCAAGTTCGCAGTATTTT
TRBJ1-6	TRBV4-2	-	-	CASSQVGQGGNSPLHF	TGTGCCAGCAGCCAAGTCGGGCAGGGTGGGAATTCACCCCTCCACTTT
TRBJ1-4	TRBV12-3/TRBV12-4	-	-	CASSLSSPGKLFF	TGTGCCAGCAGTTTGTCCTCTCCAGGGAAACTGTTTTTT
TRBJ2-7	TRBV5-1	-	TRBD2	CASSLGSSGSYEQYF	TGCGCCAGCAGCTTGGGTTCTAGCGGCTCCTACGAGCAGTACTTC
TRBJ1-1	TRBV7-9	-	TRBD1	CASSTGETGREAFF	TGTGCCAGCAGCACAGGGGAAACAGGGAGAGAAGCTTTCTTT
TRBJ1-2	TRBV25-1	-	-	CASSESKIIEDGYTF	TGTGCCAGCAGTGAATCGAAAATTATAGAAGATGGCTACACCTTC
TRBJ1-2	TRBV7-3	-	-	CASSLDTLEGYTF	TGTGCCAGCAGCTTGGACACGCTGGAAGGCTACACCTTC
TRBJ1-6	TRBV7-2	-	TRBD1	CASSLIGTGSYSPLHF	TGTGCCAGCAGCTTAATTGGGACAGGGTCCTATTCACCCCTCCACTTT
TRBJ2-1	TRBV7-2	-	-	CASSLAQGKGKNEQFF	TGTGCCAGCAGCTTAGCCCAGGGAAAAGGGAAAAATGAGCAGTTCTTC
TRBJ2-7	TRBV5-1	once	TRBD2	CASSPAGGNYEQYF	TGCGCCAGCAGCCCGGCGGGAGGTAACTACGAGCAGTACTTC
TRBJ1-2	TRBV27	-	-	CASRPSRGGYTF	TGTGCCAGCAGGCCTAGTAGGGGTGGCTACACCTTC
TRBJ1-4	TRBV18	-	-	CASSLNPTATNEKLFF	TGTGCCAGCTCACTCAACCCGACAGCAACTAATGAAAAACTGTTTTTT